This T cell receptor beta chain comes out of a study of blood T cell repertoires in COVID-19. Turning to the study itself: Acute and convalescent COVID-19 samples came from the United States, Italy and Spain. Nucleic acid was either cDNA or gDNA, and it came from T cells, B-cell-depleted T cells, or PBMCs.

The authors' processing: The authors estimated nucleated cell counts from reference gene primer amplification. TCRdb's table, derived via immunoSEQ multiplex PCR, lists solely in-frame clones and lacks some. V, J and clone size derive from that table, while D and trimming were established from the DNA sequence. This table holds around 210,000 clones, roughly 85% found once. With 3 bases clipped from V and 0 bases from J, the junction kept 14 bases outside the gene matches. Germline CDR1 reads DFQATT; CDR2 reads SNEGSKA (reference sequence). This CDR3 has 20 residues. While infection was still active, Seattle patients were enrolled and then followed longitudinally.

The source material was peripheral blood. This receptor was obtained from a man aged 50 to 60 with COVID-19, enrolled during active disease. V and J are TRBV20-1 and TRBJ2-3; 14 nucleotides line up with TRBD2. CDR3 bases: TGCAGTGCTAGTCTCGTCCCGGGACTAGCGGGGGATAGTAGCACAGATACGCAGTATTTT. It codes for CSASLVPGLAGDSSTDTQYF.